This T cell receptor (beta chain) was documented in a study of T cell clones after liver transplantation (dated by TCRdb to 2018 to 2020). For the wider study: Samples were obtained from ITN030ST, a randomized trial in which withdrawal of immunosuppression was attempted within 2 years of liver transplantation. Of the eight recipients, a few were HCV-positive, while the remaining recipients had been transplanted for non-autoimmune, non-viral indications. Donor-reactive T cell clones were identified by TCRbeta sequencing after a pre-transplant mixed lymphocyte reaction and then tracked in post-transplant blood. Blood samples were taken pre-transplant, pre-randomization before withdrawal, and post-randomization after full withdrawal or failed withdrawal. Tolerance was defined as complete immunosuppression withdrawal for at least one year with no rise in liver enzymes beyond twice the upper limit of normal. Until randomization at 12-24 months post-transplant, subjects were given standard immunosuppression, with no induction therapy. The studied cohort comprised 8 liver transplant recipients, 3 classified as tolerant and 5 as non-tolerant. Third party-reactive TCRbeta sequences were also identified from pre-transplant MLRs to serve as an antigen-independent comparator for donor-reactive sequences. General findings and caveats noted by the study authors: After accounting for repertoire turnover, donor-reactive detection was significantly reduced in 7 of 8 subjects for CD4 and 8 of 8 for CD8. In most of the 8 subjects, circulating donor-reactive CD4 TCRbeta sequences decreased significantly after transplant, regardless of tolerance or HCV status. In two subjects, low numbers of available donor cells limited the measurable donor-reactive repertoire. Because no allograft tissue specimens were available, donor-reactive T cells may have migrated into the graft instead of being deleted. Because of small, heterogeneous patient numbers and non-standardized post-transplant time points, the conclusions were only preliminary. The decline in donor-reactive sequences exceeded the decline in third party-reactive sequences, suggesting partial antigen-specific deletion that was unrelated to withdrawal success.

This clone appeared a single time. The antigen it recognizes is unknown. No base quality values were provided; no much bigger clone lies one nucleotide off. Frozen genomic DNA underwent high-throughput TCRbeta CDR3 sequencing by immunoSEQ, including PCR amplification, mapping, bias correction and internal controls. In the source study's methods: Productive rearrangements were retained, and unique TCRbeta sequences were defined by the CDR3 nucleotide sequence together with the V and J gene. Donor-reactive sequences required at least 5-fold expansion in CFSE-low cells versus unstimulated pre-transplant cells and at least 0.01% frequency. Minimum frequency thresholds were set for each subject on the basis of the unstimulated sample with the lowest template count, so that a detection power of at least 90% was ensured. Jensen-Shannon divergence between the top 1000 TCRbeta sequences after and before transplant was used to measure repertoire turnover. Two-sided Fisher's exact tests were used to test for changes in how often donor-reactive sequences were detected. TCRdb carries this immuneACCESS record with in-frame sequences only. Its versions omit some clonotypes, under half of them owing to an unresolved V gene in the studies checked, with the rest unexplained. That table supplies the V and J calls and clone size; D and trimming were determined from the DNA. The sample includes around 120,000 clones, with approximately 90% observed a single time. The top ten constitute approximately 0.78% of the sample.

Thawed unstimulated PBMCs were stained for CD3, CD4 and CD8 and FACS-sorted into CD3+CD4+ and CD3+CD8+ populations. All 8 studied subjects were randomized to withdrawal of immunosuppression. The Qiagen DNeasy Blood and Tissue Kit was used for isolation of genomic DNA. The CDR3 holds 14 amino acids from the cysteine to the phenylalanine. The entry retains the CDR3 DNA only, 42 bases that are in frame from base 1. V loses 7 bases, J loses 0 bases, and the germline ends lie 12 bases apart. From a lookup of the germline V gene, CDR1 and CDR2 are SGHRS and YFSETQ. The sample here was CD4+ T cells from blood, taken 12 months after liver transplant. The chain was built from TRBV5-1 and TRBJ2-3; the D gene lacks a confident call. The receptor's source is a human patient who received a liver transplant. Following a transplant, some T cells may be graft donor cells, not patient cells. The CDR3 region has the sequence CASRPGQSTDTQYF. The DNA is as follows: TGCGCCAGCCGACCCGGGCAGAGCACAGATACGCAGTATTTT.